The 14 T cell receptor beta chains presented below share a single source sample, sequenced in a study of identical twins. TCRdb ran MiXCR on the 5' RACE reads and lists one entry per CDR3 protein. Here the sample spans around 450,000 distinct CDR3 sequences, 14% being singletons. In addition, the sample was reused for a study of yellow fever vaccine responses in identical twins.

Sequences were obtained from CD4+ T cells sorted from blood. These receptors all come from a woman aged 18-30 years in good health.

The gene calls are TRBV3-1 and TRBJ2-1; D tentatively reads TRBD1 or TRBD2 (5 bases each). This CDR3 region has 19 residues. V was cut by 3 bases and J by 9 bases, with 30 bases left in between. Germline V gene sequence: CDR1 LGHDT, CDR2 YNNKEL (reference sequence). The CDR3 reads CASSQQTSFTGGRPTEQFF. CDR3 bases: TGTGCCAGCAGCCAGCAGACCTCCTTTACAGGAGGTCGCCCTACTGAGCAGTTCTTC.

This chain uses TRBV19 with TRBJ2-7, with D perhaps being TRBD1 or TRBD2 (5 bases each). The V and J ends lost 7 bases and 3 bases respectively, with 22 bases between them. This CDR3 has 16 amino acids. Germline V gene data show CDR1 as LNHDA and CDR2 as SQIVND (reference sequence). The CDR3 nucleotides are TGTGCCAGTACTTCCCAACGGGCCAGGGAGTACTACGAGCAGTACTTC. Translated: CASTSQRAREYYEQYF.

The rearrangement uses TRBV30 and TRBJ2-7; a weak D match, TRBD1 (5 bases). Trimming pared 2 bases from V and 2 bases from J, leaving 10 bases between. The V gene's germline CDR1 is GTSNPN and CDR2 SVGIG (reference sequence). The CDR3 sequence is 13 residues long. The CDR3 protein is CAWSTPGTYEQYF. In DNA, the CDR3 is TGTGCCTGGAGTACCCCAGGGACCTACGAGCAGTACTTC.

This clonotype was seen repeatedly, ten times or more. The chain employs TRBV12-3 or TRBV12-4 and TRBJ2-2, with D hard to call. The CDR3 runs to 16 residues. Trimming took off 7 bases at V and 0 bases at J, with 15 bases between the two ends. The CDR3 reads CASIPSRGPNTGELFF. The CDR3 DNA sequence: TGTGCCAGCATCCCCTCTAGAGGACCGAACACCGGGGAGCTGTTTTTT.

The gene calls are TRBV7-9 and TRBJ2-7, with 8 nucleotides matching TRBD1. Germline assignment: CDR1 SEHNR and CDR2 FQNEAQ (reference sequence). Unmatched junction bases numbered 8, after V lost 5 bases and J lost 2 bases. The CDR3 is 15 residues long. CDR3 coding DNA: TGTGCCAGCAGCCCGAAGGACAGGGCCGCCTACGAGCAGTACTTC. Translated: CASSPKDRAAYEQYF.

This clonotype was counted between two and nine times. This chain connects TRBV2 to TRBJ2-1, with 8 bases aligning to TRBD2. With V trimmed by 9 bases and J by 7 bases, 11 bases remained unmatched. The germline gives CDR1 SNHLY, CDR2 FYNNEI. The CDR3 runs 14 residues. CDR3 DNA sequence: TGTGCCAGTGGGGGGACTAGGGTTCATAATGAGCAGTTCTTC. It translates to CASGGTRVHNEQFF.

This clonotype was seen only a few times. The chain links TRBV23-1 to TRBJ2-1; D unclear. TRBV23-1 is an ORF for which the function is uncertain. Trimming removed 2 bases from V and 5 bases from J, with 4 bases in between. The length of the CDR3 is 12 residues. The CDR3 sequence is CASSQLNNEQFF. DNA of the CDR3: TGCGCCAGCAGTCAACTAAACAATGAGCAGTTCTTC.

This clonotype has at least ten counts. V usage is TRBV5-1 and J usage is TRBJ2-1; 7 positions agree with TRBD1. The CDR3 is 14 residues long. CDR1 SGHRS and CDR2 YFSETQ come from the germline V gene. J gave up 5 bases and V 4 bases, and 6 bases lay outside the gene matches. CDR3 sequence: CASSPGTVNNEQFF. CDR3 nucleotide sequence: TGCGCCAGCAGCCCGGGGACAGTTAACAATGAGCAGTTCTTC.

This sequence joins TRBV29-1 and TRBJ2-2; 11 nucleotides line up with TRBD2. With 4 bases clipped from V and 4 bases from J, the junction kept 8 bases outside the gene matches. The CDR3 is made up of 16 amino acids. Looked up from germline, CDR1 is SQVTM and CDR2 is ANQGSEA. CDR3 in DNA: TGCAGCGTTGGACTAGCGGGAATAGGCGGCACCGGGGAGCTGTTTTTT. It specifies CSVGLAGIGGTGELFF.

This clonotype was found a few times. The chain couples TRBV6-2 or TRBV6-3 to TRBJ2-3; D unresolved. CDR1 and CDR2 from the germline V gene are MNHEY and SVGEGT. The ends were cut back, 6 bases at V and 2 bases at J, with 12 bases in the middle. The CDR3 runs 14 residues. The CDR3 loop reads CASRSGSFTDTQYF. DNA of the CDR3: TGTGCCAGCAGGTCTGGGTCTTTCACAGATACGCAGTATTTT.

The genes are TRBV9 and TRBJ2-7; 9 nucleotides match TRBD2. The germline CDR1 and CDR2 sequences are SGDLS and YYNGEE. V gave up 0 bases and J gave up 2 bases; unmatched junction bases: 12. This CDR3 is 18 amino acids long. The CDR3 nucleotides read TGTGCCAGCAGCGTAGTGAGATATAGCGGGGGACGGACCTACGAGCAGTACTTC. Residues: CASSVVRYSGGRTYEQYF. Filled out from reference TRBV9 and TRBJ2-7, the complete variable domain reads DSGVTQTPKHLITATGQRVTLRCSPRSGDLSVYWYQQSLDQGLQFLIQYYNGEERAKGNILERFSAQQFPDLHSELNLSSLELGDSALYFCASSVVRYSGGRTYEQYFGPGTRLTVT.

The chain employs TRBV6-2 or TRBV6-3 and TRBJ2-1, with D unclear. V lost 6 bases, J lost 10 bases, and 19 bases lay in between. Germline CDR1 MNHEY, CDR2 SVGEGT. The CDR3 length is 14 residues. The CDR3 DNA reads as TGTGCCAGCAGAGGACGGTCTATGGTGAAAGAGCAGTTCTTC. Its translation is CASRGRSMVKEQFF.

For this clonotype: The junction shows a germline mismatch at one end, possibly a read error. The chain uses TRBV20-1 and TRBJ2-1; 9 nucleotides align to TRBD2. Germline CDR1 reads DFQATT; CDR2 reads SNEGSKA (reference sequence). The CDR3 has 14 amino acids. CDR3 residues: CSAIPSGVYNGQFF. CDR3 DNA sequence: TGCAGTGCTATCCCTAGCGGGGTCTACAATGGGCAGTTCTTC.

The CDR3: CAISEDRGREQYF. The CDR3 DNA is TGTGCCATCAGTGAGGACAGGGGGCGCGAGCAGTACTTC. V is TRBV10-3 and J is TRBJ2-7; 10 positions agree with TRBD1. The CDR3 loop spans 13 amino acids. The germline V gene has CDR1 ENHRY and CDR2 SYGVKD. The V segment lost 2 bases and the J segment 6 bases; nucleotides outside the gene matches: 1.